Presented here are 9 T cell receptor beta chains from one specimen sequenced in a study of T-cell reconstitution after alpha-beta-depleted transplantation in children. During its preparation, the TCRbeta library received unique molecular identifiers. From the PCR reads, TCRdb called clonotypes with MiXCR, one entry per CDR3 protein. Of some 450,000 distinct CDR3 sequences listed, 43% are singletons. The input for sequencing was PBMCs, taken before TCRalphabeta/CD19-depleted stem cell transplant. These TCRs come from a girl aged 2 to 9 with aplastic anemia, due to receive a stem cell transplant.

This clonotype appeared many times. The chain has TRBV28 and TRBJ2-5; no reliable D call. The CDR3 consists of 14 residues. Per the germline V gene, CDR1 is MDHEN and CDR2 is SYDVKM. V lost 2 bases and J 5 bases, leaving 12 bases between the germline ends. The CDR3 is CASSLDKVTETQYF. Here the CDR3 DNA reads TGTGCCAGCAGTTTAGATAAGGTTACGGAGACCCAGTACTTC.

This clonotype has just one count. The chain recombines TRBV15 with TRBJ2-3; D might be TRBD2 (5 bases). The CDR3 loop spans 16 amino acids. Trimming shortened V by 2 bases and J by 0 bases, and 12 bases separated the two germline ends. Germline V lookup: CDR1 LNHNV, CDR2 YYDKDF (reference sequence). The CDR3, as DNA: TGTGCCACCAGCAGACCATTAGCGCGGAGCACAGATACGCAGTATTTT. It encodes CATSRPLARSTDTQYF.

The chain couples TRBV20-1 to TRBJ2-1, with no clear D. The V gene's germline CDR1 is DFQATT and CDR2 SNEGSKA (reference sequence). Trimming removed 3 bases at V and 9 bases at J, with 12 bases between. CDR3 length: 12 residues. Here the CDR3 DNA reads TGCAGTGCTAGTGCAGCCGATAGTGAGCAGTTCTTC. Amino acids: CSASAADSEQFF.

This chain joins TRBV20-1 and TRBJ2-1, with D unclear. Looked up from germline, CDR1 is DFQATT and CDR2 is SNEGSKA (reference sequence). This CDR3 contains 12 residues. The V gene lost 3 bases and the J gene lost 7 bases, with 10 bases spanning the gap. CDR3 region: CSASGWNNEQFF. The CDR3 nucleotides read TGCAGTGCTAGTGGCTGGAATAATGAGCAGTTCTTC.

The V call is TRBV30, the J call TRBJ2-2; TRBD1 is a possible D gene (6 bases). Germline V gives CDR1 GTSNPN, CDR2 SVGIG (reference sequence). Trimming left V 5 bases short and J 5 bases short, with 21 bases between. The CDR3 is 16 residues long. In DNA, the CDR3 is TGTGCCTGGGGGGGAGATGGGGGCAAGGGAACCGGGGAGCTGTTTTTT. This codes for CAWGGDGGKGTGELFF.

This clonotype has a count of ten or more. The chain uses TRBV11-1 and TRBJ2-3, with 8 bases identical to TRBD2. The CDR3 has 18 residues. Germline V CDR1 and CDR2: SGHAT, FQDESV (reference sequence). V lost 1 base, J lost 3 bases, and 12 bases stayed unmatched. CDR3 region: CASSLDAIAGGLTDTQYF. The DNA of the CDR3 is TGTGCCAGCAGCTTAGATGCTATCGCGGGAGGTTTGACAGATACGCAGTATTTT.

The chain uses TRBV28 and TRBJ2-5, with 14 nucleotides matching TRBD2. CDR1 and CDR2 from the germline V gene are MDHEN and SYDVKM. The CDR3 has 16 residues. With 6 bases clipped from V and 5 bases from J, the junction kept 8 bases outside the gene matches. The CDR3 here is CASRTLTSGRGETQYF. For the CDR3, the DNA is TGTGCCAGCAGGACCTTGACTAGCGGGAGGGGTGAGACCCAGTACTTC.

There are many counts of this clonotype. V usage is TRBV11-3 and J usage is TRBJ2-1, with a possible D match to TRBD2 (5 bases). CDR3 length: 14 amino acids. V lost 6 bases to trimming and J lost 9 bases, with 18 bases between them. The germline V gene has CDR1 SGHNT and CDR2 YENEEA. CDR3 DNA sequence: TGTGCCAGCAGTCCCCTGGGAGAACTAGGTGAGCAGTTCTTC. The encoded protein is CASSPLGELGEQFF.

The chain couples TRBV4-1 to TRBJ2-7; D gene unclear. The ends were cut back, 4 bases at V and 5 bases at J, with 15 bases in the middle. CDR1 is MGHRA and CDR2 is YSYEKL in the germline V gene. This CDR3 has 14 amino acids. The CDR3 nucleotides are TGCGCCAGCAGCCCGCTCGGTCGGAGCAACGAGCAGTACTTC. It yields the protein CASSPLGRSNEQYF.